A single sample is the source of the 3 T cell receptor beta chains below, sequenced in a study of identical twins (dated by TCRdb to 2016 to 2018). Library method: 5' RACE. Instrument on record: Illumina HiSeq 2000. The public reads were run again by TCRdb, first through fastp at Q25 and then through MiXCR, and only productive beta chains were kept. When rows share a CDR3 protein, they turn into one entry using the most common DNA and genes. This sample comprises around 470,000 distinct CDR3 sequences, approximately 15% of them detected only once. The biggest ten clones account for roughly 0.56% of the sample. The same sample was also studied in work on yellow fever vaccine responses in identical twins.

Material for sequencing was CD4+ T cells sorted from blood. The receptors stem from a woman aged 18-30 years in good health.

This clonotype occurred a few times. This CDR3 is CSAPIGSLNQETQYF. The CDR3 coding sequence is TGCAGTGCCCCGATCGGCAGTCTAAACCAAGAGACCCAGTACTTC. This chain joins TRBV20-1 and TRBJ2-5; no firm D call. V lost 6 bases and J lost 0, with 17 bases in between. The CDR3 contains 15 residues. Germline V lookup: CDR1 DFQATT, CDR2 SNEGSKA (reference sequence).

This clonotype was observed a few times. The CDR3 region has the DNA TGTGCCAGCAGCCAAGATTGGGCTAGCGGAAAAACTAAAGCCTACGAGCAGTACTTC. Residues: CASSQDWASGKTKAYEQYF. J is TRBJ2-7 and V is TRBV4-2; 7 positions match TRBD2. With V trimmed by 0 bases and J by 2 bases, 16 bases remained unmatched. The CDR3 has 19 residues. The germline V gene encodes CDR1 LGHNA and CDR2 YNFKEQ.

The J gene is TRBJ2-5, the V gene TRBV12-3 or TRBV12-4, with a possible D match to TRBD1 (6 bases). V shed 5 bases and J shed 5 bases, with 12 bases lying between them. This CDR3 spans 13 amino acids. CDR3 protein: CASSTSGVETQYF. CDR3 DNA sequence: TGTGCCAGCAGTACCTCAGGGGTGGAGACCCAGTACTTC.